Here is one T cell receptor beta chain with its context. These data belong to a study of blood T cell repertoires in COVID-19. Study-level information: Italy, Spain and the United States were the sources of the convalescent and acute COVID-19 samples.

The ends were cut back, 1 base at V and 0 bases at J, with 10 bases in the middle. The CDR3 is 17 amino acids. Germline values: CDR1 MDHEN, CDR2 SYDVKM. Participant-given clinical history determined each cohort assignment. Using immunoSEQ multiplex PCR, the repertoire was profiled, and TCRdb retains in-frame clones only, with some absent. The table has 310,000 or so clones, 70% to 90% seen once. The V call is TRBV28, the J call TRBJ2-6, with D unresolved. The material sequenced was PBMCs or T cells enriched from blood (not recorded which). The receptor was derived from a middle-aged woman who had recovered from COVID-19. CDR3 protein: CASSLSRLNSGANVLTF. The CDR3 DNA reads as TGTGCCAGCAGTTTATCGAGACTGAACTCTGGGGCCAACGTCCTGACTTTC.